The 30 T cell receptor beta chains listed next were all sequenced from one sample in a study of blood T cells in healthy people across ages. The use of a sample-barcoded 5' primer and a J-beta primer mix characterized a second PCR of roughly 7 to 11 cycles. TCRdb used MiXCR to reprocess the 5' RACE reads, holding one entry per CDR3 protein. The table includes some 1.7 million distinct CDR3 sequences, over 25% detected once. Material for sequencing was blood. These TCRs come from a woman aged 30 to 39 in good health.

In this sample, this clonotype turned up many times. This chain uses TRBV11-1 with TRBJ2-7; 9 nucleotides match TRBD1. The germline CDR1 and CDR2 sequences are SGHAT and FQDESV (reference sequence). There are 15 residues in the CDR3. Trimming removed 5 bases from V and 1 base from J; junction bases left unmatched: 6. CDR3 sequence (DNA): TGTGCCAGCAGCAAATCCGGGACAGGGTCCTACGAGCAGTACTTC. It encodes CASSKSGTGSYEQYF. The variable domain in full, with the rest retrieved from reference TRBV11-1 and TRBJ2-7, is EAEVAQSPRYKITEKSQAVAFWCDPISGHATLYWYRQILGQGPELLVQFQDESVVDDSQLPKDRFSAERLKGVDSTLKIQPAELGDSAMYLCASSKSGTGSYEQYFGPGTRLTVT.

The J gene is TRBJ2-3, the V gene TRBV15; D ambiguous. CDR3 length: 14 residues. Germline lookup yields CDR1 LNHNV and CDR2 YYDKDF (reference sequence). The germline V and J ends were trimmed by 3 bases and 1 base, with 8 bases remaining between them. The DNA for the CDR3 is TGTGCCACCAGCAGCCCCTCGGGCACAGATACGCAGTATTTT. Its translation is CATSSPSGTDTQYF. The full variable domain, completed using reference TRBV15 and TRBJ2-3, is DAMVIQNPRYQVTQFGKPVTLSCSQTLNHNVMYWYQQKSSQAPKLLFHYYDKDFNNEADTPDNFQSRRPNTSFCFLDIRSPGLGDTAMYLCATSSPSGTDTQYFGPGTRLTVL.

This sequence joins TRBV20-1 and TRBJ2-1, with 9 bases fitting TRBD2. The CDR3 runs 15 residues. Germline V lookup: CDR1 DFQATT, CDR2 SNEGSKA (reference sequence). The ends lost 6 bases at V and 4 bases at J; junction bases unmatched: 10. DNA of the CDR3: TGCAGTGCGGCTTCCACCGCGGGAGGGTACAATGAGCAGTTCTTC. It codes for CSAASTAGGYNEQFF.

This clonotype was observed a handful of times. The chain is built from TRBV25-1 and TRBJ2-6; D might be TRBD1 or TRBD2, each matching 5 bases. The CDR3 is 17 residues long. V lost 5 bases, J lost 0 bases, and 14 bases lay in between. Looked up from germline, CDR1 is MGHDK and CDR2 is SYGVNS. DNA of the CDR3: TGTGCCAGCAGTCCCCGGGACGGACGCTCTGGGGCCAACGTCCTGACTTTC. Amino acid sequence: CASSPRDGRSGANVLTF.

V is TRBV7-9 and J is TRBJ2-5; no firm D call. The germline V and J ends were trimmed by 6 bases and 11 bases, with 22 bases remaining between them. The CDR3 sequence is 14 residues long. Germline V gene sequence: CDR1 SEHNR, CDR2 FQNEAQ (reference sequence). CDR3 in amino acids: CASRLESFRNEQYF. The CDR3, as DNA: TGTGCCAGCAGGTTGGAGAGCTTTAGGAATGAGCAGTACTTC.

This clonotype was counted a few times. This chain connects TRBV29-1 to TRBJ1-2; D remains ambiguous. Trimming stripped 3 bases from V and 9 bases from J, with 11 bases between. CDR1 is SQVTM and CDR2 is ANQGSEA in the germline V gene. This CDR3 spans 11 amino acids. CDR3 nucleotides: TGCAGCGTTGATTTGGGTAGACGCTACACCTTC. This translates into CSVDLGRRYTF.

The genes are TRBV5-1 and TRBJ2-7; D gene ambiguous. CDR3 length: 14 residues. CDR1 is SGHRS, CDR2 YFSETQ, per germline. V lost 4 bases to trimming and J lost 2 bases, with 13 bases between them. The CDR3: CASSIAASPYEQYF. The DNA of the CDR3 is TGCGCCAGCAGCATTGCGGCGTCCCCCTACGAGCAGTACTTC.

In its sample, this clonotype was seen many times. The V call is TRBV7-2, the J call TRBJ2-1; TRBD2 is a possible D gene (6 bases). The V gene lost 4 bases and the J gene lost 4 bases, with 14 bases spanning the gap. Germline values: CDR1 SGHTA, CDR2 FQGNSA. The CDR3 has 15 amino acids. This CDR3 is CASSSRRAYYNEQFF. The CDR3 DNA sequence: TGTGCCAGCAGCTCTCGGAGGGCTTATTACAATGAGCAGTTCTTC.

This clonotype has just a few counts. The chain has TRBV6-2 or TRBV6-3 and TRBJ2-7; maybe TRBD2 (6 bases). Germline CDR1 reads MNHEY; CDR2 reads SVGEGT. With 0 bases removed from V and 3 bases from J, the gap between germline ends came to 18 bases. The CDR3 extends over 17 amino acids. The CDR3 region has the DNA TGTGCCAGCAGTTACTCCTTTCGTCTAGCGAGTAACTACGAGCAGTACTTC. Amino acid sequence: CASSYSFRLASNYEQYF.

This chain links TRBV7-9 with TRBJ2-5; no reliable D call. Germline V gene lookup returns CDR1 SEHNR and CDR2 FQNEAQ (reference sequence). The CDR3 sequence is 15 residues long. The V gene lost 1 base and the J gene lost 5 bases, with 14 bases spanning the gap. In nucleotides, the CDR3 is TGTGCCAGCAGCTTAGTCCATTCTTTCGGCGAGACCCAGTACTTC. Its translation is CASSLVHSFGETQYF.

This clonotype was observed at least ten times. The V and J genes are TRBV29-1 and TRBJ1-3; D gene unclear. CDR1 SQVTM and CDR2 ANQGSEA come from the germline V gene. The CDR3 contains 13 residues. V was pared by 3 bases and J by 1 base, with 7 bases between. CDR3 coding DNA: TGCAGCGTTGATTTGGGTTCTGGAAACACCATATATTTT. Protein sequence: CSVDLGSGNTIYF.

The chain joins TRBV5-1 to TRBJ2-2, with D uncertain. Trimming took 1 base from V and 0 from J, leaving 7 bases between them. CDR1 is SGHRS, CDR2 YFSETQ, per germline. CDR3 length equals 15 residues. The CDR3 nucleotides read TGCGCCAGCAGCTTGACCGCATCGAACACCGGGGAGCTGTTTTTT. Translation: CASSLTASNTGELFF.

Concerning this clonotype: A much bigger clone sits one base away, suggesting this may be a read error. The V gene is TRBV11-1, the J gene TRBJ2-7; D gene ambiguous. With the DNA end fitting TRBJ2-5 better, the J assignment may be wrong. CDR3 size: 14 residues. The germline V gene encodes CDR1 SGHAT and CDR2 FQDESV (reference sequence). The CDR3 protein is CVSSLVAGYETQYF. The CDR3 nucleotides are TGTGTCAGCAGCTTAGTTGCTGGGTACGAGACCCAGTACTTC.

This chain links TRBV5-4 with TRBJ2-5, with D tentatively TRBD2 (5 bases). The CDR3 extends over 14 amino acids. Trimming stripped 4 bases from V and 2 bases from J, with 12 bases between. Germline CDR1 reads SGHNT; CDR2 reads YYREEE (reference sequence). Here the CDR3 reads CASSNGLLQETQYF. In DNA form, the CDR3 reads TGTGCCAGCAGCAACGGACTCCTACAAGAGACCCAGTACTTC. Full variable domain (rest looked up from reference TRBV5-4 and TRBJ2-5): ETGVTQSPTHLIKTRGQQVTLRCSSQSGHNTVSWYQQALGQGPQFIFQYYREEENGRGNFPPRFSGLQFPNYSSELNVNALELDDSALYLCASSNGLLQETQYFGPGTRLLVL.

This clonotype was seen repeatedly, ten times or more. The V gene is TRBV29-1, the J gene TRBJ2-7, with 11 nucleotides matching TRBD1. V lost 6 bases, J lost 6 bases, and 10 bases stayed unmatched. The CDR3 length is 14 residues. Germline V CDR1 and CDR2: SQVTM, ANQGSEA. This CDR3 reads CSVIPGQGGSEQYF. CDR3 DNA: TGCAGCGTGATACCGGGACAGGGGGGGAGCGAGCAGTACTTC.

J is TRBJ1-2 and V is TRBV20-1; 8 positions agree with TRBD1. The CDR3 is made up of 16 amino acids. The V gene's germline CDR1 is DFQATT and CDR2 SNEGSKA (reference sequence). Losses at the gene ends were 6 bases for V and 10 bases for J; bases not matched to a gene: 22. Here the CDR3 reads CSAVRDRPLVGWDYTF. The CDR3 coding sequence is TGCAGTGCCGTCCGGGACAGGCCCCTGGTGGGGTGGGACTACACCTTC.

This clonotype was seen ten or more times. The V gene is TRBV20-1, the J gene TRBJ2-4; D gene unclear. Trimming took off 3 bases at V and 6 bases at J, with 12 bases between the two ends. CDR1 and CDR2 (germline): DFQATT, SNEGSKA (reference sequence). The CDR3 contains 13 residues. The CDR3 DNA reads as TGCAGTGCTAGTAAGACCACCGGAAACATTCAGTACTTC. It specifies CSASKTTGNIQYF.

This chain joins TRBV12-3 or TRBV12-4 and TRBJ1-6, with a possible D match to TRBD1 (6 bases). The CDR3 is 13 amino acids. The V and J ends lost 5 bases and 9 bases respectively, with 11 bases between them. CDR3 sequence (DNA): TGTGCCAGCAGTCGAGGGGGTAGTTCACCCCTCCACTTT. Its protein is CASSRGGSSPLHF.

The V call is TRBV25-1, the J call TRBJ1-5; tentatively, D is TRBD1 (5 bases). V lost 3 bases and J 3 bases, leaving 9 bases between the germline ends. Germline V gene sequence: CDR1 MGHDK, CDR2 SYGVNS. There are 14 residues in the CDR3. The CDR3 DNA is TGTGCCAGCAGTGATTCAGGGAACAATCAGCCCCAGCATTTT. Residues: CASSDSGNNQPQHF. The entire variable domain, with the rest obtained from reference TRBV25-1 and TRBJ1-5, is as follows: EADIYQTPRYLVIGTGKKITLECSQTMGHDKMYWYQQDPGMELHLIHYSYGVNSTEKGDLSSESTVSRIRTEHFPLTLESARPSHTSQYLCASSDSGNNQPQHFGDGTRLSIL.

Worth noting for this clonotype: One junction end does not reproduce the germline sequence, and a read error may be involved. The chain couples TRBV28 to TRBJ1-2; a weak D match, TRBD1 (6 bases). Germline loops: CDR1 MDHEN, CDR2 SYDVKM. The CDR3 sequence is 15 residues long. The CDR3, as DNA: TGTGCCGGCAGTTTGCCGCCGGGACAAGGGTACGGCTACACCTTC. It codes for CAGSLPPGQGYGYTF.

V is TRBV6-2 or TRBV6-3 and J is TRBJ1-2; D is undetermined. The germline CDR1 and CDR2 sequences are MNHEY and SVGEGT. The CDR3 is 15 residues long. The V end was cut by 2 bases, the J end by 5 bases, with 15 bases between. The CDR3 protein is CASSYRPGIPYGYTF. The CDR3 region has the DNA TGTGCCAGCAGTTACCGGCCGGGCATACCTTATGGCTACACCTTC.

This chain links TRBV14 with TRBJ1-1, with 8 positions matching TRBD1. Germline trimming cut 4 bases from V and 5 bases from J; bases unmatched to any gene: 9. This CDR3 comprises 15 residues. The germline CDR1 and CDR2 sequences are SGHDN and FVKESK. This CDR3 is CASSLSDRGYTEAFF. CDR3 coding DNA: TGTGCCAGCAGCCTTTCCGACAGGGGATATACTGAAGCTTTCTTT.

In its sample, this clonotype was seen a few times. This sequence may be a read error, since a much larger clone differs from it by one base. V is TRBV29-1 and J is TRBJ2-7; D not resolved. There are 10 residues in the CDR3. From germline, CDR1 is SQVTM and CDR2 ANQGSEA. The CDR3 region is CGVDAYEQYF. CDR3 nucleotide sequence: TGCGGCGTTGATGCCTACGAGCAGTACTTC.

V is TRBV20-1 and J is TRBJ1-1; no reliable D call. The germline CDR1 and CDR2 sequences are DFQATT and SNEGSKA (reference sequence). The V end was cut by 0 bases, the J end by 1 base, with 12 bases between. The CDR3 runs 15 residues. The CDR3 DNA is TGCAGTGCTAGAGATCCAGTCATCACGAACACTGAAGCTTTCTTT. It specifies CSARDPVITNTEAFF.

This clonotype was found a few times. Here the CDR3 DNA reads TGTGCCGGTGGAGGATATCGGGAGCAGTTCTTC. This translates into CAGGGYREQFF. This chain links TRBV5-4 with TRBJ2-1; D is possibly TRBD2 (5 bases). Germline V gives CDR1 SGHNT, CDR2 YYREEE (reference sequence). The CDR3 contains 11 residues. Trimming removed 10 bases at V and 10 bases at J, with 15 bases between.

This clonotype was seen repeatedly, ten times or more. The V and J genes are TRBV20-1 and TRBJ2-4; no reliable D call. This CDR3 is 17 amino acids long. CDR1 and CDR2 from the germline V gene are DFQATT and SNEGSKA (reference sequence). The V gene lost 1 base and the J gene lost 1 base, with 17 bases spanning the gap. In nucleotides, the CDR3 is TGCAGTGCTAGAGTCCCGAACCCCGATGGGGCCAAAAACATTCAGTACTTC. Amino acid sequence: CSARVPNPDGAKNIQYF.

This clonotype was counted between two and nine times. This sequence joins TRBV3-1 and TRBJ2-7, with 8 bases matching TRBD1. Germline V CDR1 and CDR2: LGHDT, YNNKEL (reference sequence). The CDR3 spans 14 residues. The trim removed 4 bases at V and 6 bases at J, leaving 8 bases unmatched. The CDR3 is CASSPRDRSVEQYF. For the CDR3, the DNA is TGTGCCAGCAGCCCGCGGGACAGGTCCGTCGAGCAGTACTTC.

The rearrangement joins TRBV20-1 to TRBJ1-1; possible D gene TRBD1, 6 bases. Germline CDR1 and CDR2: DFQATT and SNEGSKA (reference sequence). There are 12 residues in the CDR3. The CDR3 nucleotides are TGCAGGGGGGGTCGGGGGGCAGAGGTAGCTTTCTTT. Amino acids: CRGGRGAEVAFF.

The chain is built from TRBV7-3 and TRBJ2-3, with a tentative D call TRBD1 (5 bases). Germline assignment: CDR1 SGHTA and CDR2 FQGTGA. The CDR3 loop spans 17 amino acids. V gave up 6 bases and J gave up 2 bases, with 21 bases separating them. This CDR3 reads CASSSTGGQGFTDTQYF. CDR3 DNA: TGTGCCAGCAGTTCCACTGGTGGGCAGGGTTTCACAGATACGCAGTATTTT.

The V gene is TRBV28, the J gene TRBJ1-4; D perhaps matches TRBD1 (5 bases). V lost 7 bases to trimming and J lost 8 bases, with 23 bases between them. This CDR3 has 16 amino acids. Germline lookup yields CDR1 MDHEN and CDR2 SYDVKM. CDR3 in amino acids: CASTFSGAGSEEKLFF. CDR3 sequence (DNA): TGTGCCAGCACTTTCAGTGGGGCAGGGTCGGAGGAAAAACTGTTTTTT.